A single sample is the source of the 31 T cell receptor beta chains below, sequenced in a study of control samples from healthy donors and cancer patients. The assay was immunoSEQ multiplex PCR, and TCRdb's table has in-frame clones only and misses some. The repertoire holds about 140,000 clones, with 92% as singletons. The sequenced sample was blood. The source is a man younger than 45 in good health.

The genes are TRBV6-5 and TRBJ2-7; possibly TRBD1 for D (5 bases). Looked up from germline, CDR1 is MNHEY and CDR2 is SVGAGI. The CDR3 sequence is 14 residues long. V was pared by 0 bases and J by 6 bases, with 12 bases between. The CDR3: CASSYSQGTGEQYF. CDR3 nucleotide sequence: TGTGCCAGCAGTTACTCTCAGGGAACAGGCGAGCAGTACTTC.

The chain employs TRBV6-2 or TRBV6-3 and TRBJ1-1; weak D call: TRBD1 (5 bases). The CDR3 contains 14 residues. Trimming removed 1 base from V and 1 base from J, with 7 bases in between. Germline CDR1 MNHEY, CDR2 SVGEGT. The CDR3 spells CASSYWQGNTEAFF. Here the CDR3 DNA reads TGTGCCAGCAGTTACTGGCAGGGGAACACTGAAGCTTTCTTT.

V and J are TRBV11-3 and TRBJ2-1; tentative D call: TRBD2 (6 bases). The V and J ends lost 5 bases and 6 bases respectively, with 11 bases between them. The CDR3 contains 13 residues. The germline V gene has CDR1 SGHNT and CDR2 YENEEA. The CDR3 loop is CASSPGLINEQFF. The CDR3 DNA follows: TGTGCCAGCAGCCCGGGACTGATCAATGAGCAGTTCTTC. The whole variable domain, filled in from reference TRBV11-3 and TRBJ2-1, reads EAGVVQSPRYKIIEKKQPVAFWCNPISGHNTLYWYLQNLGQGPELLIRYENEEAVDDSQLPKDRFSAERLKGVDSTLKIQPAELGDSAVYLCASSPGLINEQFFGPGTRLTVL.

The chain links TRBV10-3 to TRBJ2-2, with TRBD1 matching over 12 bases. CDR3 length: 14 amino acids. The V gene end was trimmed by 10 bases and the J gene end by 6 bases; junction bases not matched to a gene: 6. Germline V CDR1 and CDR2: ENHRY, SYGVKD. CDR3: CATKGQGAAGELFF. The CDR3 nucleotides are TGTGCCACTAAGGGACAGGGGGCCGCCGGGGAGCTGTTTTTT.

This clone has a handful of counts. This chain joins TRBV2 and TRBJ2-2; D may be TRBD1 or TRBD2 (5 bases each). The V gene lost 7 bases and the J gene lost 6 bases, with 9 bases spanning the gap. The CDR3 has 12 residues. Germline loops: CDR1 SNHLY, CDR2 FYNNEI. The DNA of the CDR3 is TGTGCCAGCACAAGGGACGCCGGGGAGCTGTTTTTT. It encodes CASTRDAGELFF.

The rearrangement links TRBV5-1 to TRBJ1-1; D uncertain. The germline V gene has CDR1 SGHRS and CDR2 YFSETQ. The CDR3 has 14 residues. V was trimmed by 0 bases and J by 0 bases, leaving 6 bases between them. In DNA, the CDR3 is TGCGCCAGCAGCTTGGCCATAATGAACACTGAAGCTTTCTTT. This sequence encodes CASSLAIMNTEAFF.

The rearrangement uses TRBV9 and TRBJ2-3; 7 bases align to TRBD1. The CDR3 is 20 residues long. With V trimmed by 1 base and J by 1 base, 18 bases remained unmatched. Looked up from germline, CDR1 is SGDLS and CDR2 is YYNGEE. The CDR3 spells CASSVLPGQHNPKGTDTQYF. DNA of the CDR3: TGTGCCAGCAGCGTACTACCGGGACAGCATAACCCCAAGGGCACAGATACGCAGTATTTT. The full variable domain, with the rest looked up from reference TRBV9 and TRBJ2-3, is DSGVTQTPKHLITATGQRVTLRCSPRSGDLSVYWYQQSLDQGLQFLIQYYNGEERAKGNILERFSAQQFPDLHSELNLSSLELGDSALYFCASSVLPGQHNPKGTDTQYFGPGTRLTVL.

This clone was seen once. J is TRBJ2-7 and V is TRBV7-2; a weak D match, TRBD2 (6 bases). The CDR3 consists of 15 residues. Germline V gene lookup returns CDR1 SGHTA and CDR2 FQGNSA. The V end lost 3 bases, the J end lost 2 bases, and 14 bases lay between the germline ends. The CDR3 loop is CASSLGGKGAYEQYF. The CDR3 nucleotides read TGTGCCAGCAGCTTGGGCGGGAAAGGGGCCTACGAGCAGTACTTC.

V and J are TRBV27 and TRBJ2-1; 8 bases are shared with TRBD2. This CDR3 has 15 amino acids. V lost 1 base to trimming and J lost 7 bases; unmatched junction nucleotides: 6. Germline lookup yields CDR1 MNHEY and CDR2 SMNVEV (reference sequence). CDR3 residues: CASSLYLRGDNEQFF. In nucleotides, the CDR3 is TGTGCCAGCAGTTTATATTTGCGGGGGGATAATGAGCAGTTCTTC.

This clone was seen only once. The chain is built from TRBV29-1 and TRBJ1-1; D unclear. CDR3 length equals 14 residues. Germline V lookup: CDR1 SQVTM, CDR2 ANQGSEA. The V gene lost 7 bases and the J gene lost 4 bases, with 19 bases spanning the gap. The CDR3 sequence is CSARPKPTLTEAFF. DNA of the CDR3: TGCAGCGCTAGACCAAAACCTACCCTCACTGAAGCTTTCTTT.

J is TRBJ2-2 and V is TRBV11-3, with TRBD2 matching 13 bases. The CDR3 loop spans 18 amino acids. The germline gives CDR1 SGHNT, CDR2 YENEEA. With V trimmed by 5 bases and J by 2 bases, 8 bases remained unmatched. The CDR3 here is CASSVILAGGPNTGELFF. CDR3 in DNA: TGTGCCAGCAGCGTTATACTAGCGGGAGGGCCTAACACCGGGGAGCTGTTTTTT.

This rearrangement joins TRBV4-3 to TRBJ2-1; 13 nucleotides match TRBD2. Germline V gives CDR1 LGHNA, CDR2 YSLEER. Losses at the gene ends were 0 bases for V and 6 bases for J; bases not matched to a gene: 5. This CDR3 contains 17 residues. The CDR3 sequence is CASSQDWTSGSPNEQFF. CDR3 nucleotides: TGCGCCAGCAGCCAAGATTGGACTAGCGGGAGTCCCAATGAGCAGTTCTTC.

In its sample, this clone was seen once. The V and J genes are TRBV7-8 and TRBJ1-6; tentatively, D is TRBD1 (5 bases). V gave up 1 base and J gave up 6 bases, with 16 bases separating them. The CDR3 consists of 17 residues. The germline gives CDR1 SGHVS, CDR2 FQNEAQ. The CDR3 bases are TGTGCCAGCAGCTTAGTTTTAATGGGACCGACTAATTCACCCCTCCACTTT. It encodes CASSLVLMGPTNSPLHF.

The table lists this clone with a few counts. The genes are TRBV28 and TRBJ2-1; TRBD2 matches at 10 bases. The germline V gene encodes CDR1 MDHEN and CDR2 SYDVKM. Trimming at V came to 5 bases and at J to 4 bases, leaving 5 bases not matched to a gene. The CDR3 consists of 15 residues. The CDR3 DNA reads TGTGCCAGCAGTCTGACTAGCGGGTTATACAATGAGCAGTTCTTC. Its translation: CASSLTSGLYNEQFF.

This clone came up a few times. J is TRBJ1-4 and V is TRBV28; D not certain. The CDR3 spans 16 residues. CDR1 is MDHEN and CDR2 is SYDVKM in the germline V gene. V was cut by 4 bases and J by 3 bases, with 15 bases left in between. For the CDR3, the DNA is TGTGCCAGCAGTTCGACATCCAGGTCAGCTAATGAAAAACTGTTTTTT. Protein sequence: CASSSTSRSANEKLFF.

This clone was seen just once. The V and J genes are TRBV15 and TRBJ2-2; TRBD1 is a possible D gene (5 bases). From germline, CDR1 is LNHNV and CDR2 YYDKDF (reference sequence). The V and J ends lost 0 bases and 5 bases respectively, with 7 bases between them. This CDR3 comprises 14 residues. DNA of the CDR3: TGTGCCACCAGCAGAGACAGGGAAACCGGGGAGCTGTTTTTT. Translation: CATSRDRETGELFF.

The J gene is TRBJ2-5, the V gene TRBV6-1; 9 bases align to TRBD2. This CDR3 contains 18 residues. Germline assignment: CDR1 MNHNS and CDR2 SASEGT. Trimming removed 4 bases from V and 5 bases from J; junction bases left unmatched: 17. The CDR3 region has the DNA TGTGCCAGCAGTGGAACCGGGACTAGCCTCATACGGGCGGAGACCCAGTACTTC. It translates to CASSGTGTSLIRAETQYF.

The V and J genes are TRBV5-5 and TRBJ1-2, with D perhaps matching TRBD1 (5 bases). The CDR3 consists of 14 residues. Trimming removed 0 bases from V and 7 bases from J, with 13 bases in between. Germline values: CDR1 SGHKS, CDR2 YYEKEE (reference sequence). In DNA form, the CDR3 reads TGTGCCAGCAGCTTGGTCCCAGGGCCCTTTGGCTACACCTTC. This encodes CASSLVPGPFGYTF.

The chain links TRBV28 to TRBJ1-5; 9 positions agree with TRBD1. Germline V gene sequence: CDR1 MDHEN, CDR2 SYDVKM. With 3 bases clipped from V and 3 bases from J, the junction kept 18 bases outside the gene matches. The CDR3 sequence is 20 residues long. The CDR3 region has the DNA TGTGCCAGCAGTTTTTTCCGGGGTTTCGTGGGACAGGGTGTCAATCAGCCCCAGCATTTT. Translating gives CASSFFRGFVGQGVNQPQHF.

The chain has TRBV3-1 (or the pseudogene TRBV3-2) and TRBJ2-7; D is unresolved. The V gene's germline CDR1 is LGHDT and CDR2 YNNKEL (reference sequence). This CDR3 region has 15 residues. V was clipped by 2 bases and J by 3 bases, with 14 bases between them. The CDR3 is CASSQIPAGSYEQYF. The CDR3 region has the DNA TGTGCCAGCAGCCAAATTCCTGCCGGAAGCTACGAGCAGTACTTC.

This clone was observed once. The chain uses TRBV28 and TRBJ1-2, with D unresolved. This CDR3 is 12 amino acids long. Germline V gene sequence: CDR1 MDHEN, CDR2 SYDVKM. Deletions cut 10 bases from V and 3 bases from J, with 12 bases between. Here the CDR3 reads CAIPTGHYGYTF. The DNA for the CDR3 is TGTGCCATACCTACGGGTCACTATGGCTACACCTTC.

V and J are TRBV2 and TRBJ2-3; 13 nucleotides align to TRBD2. CDR1 is SNHLY, CDR2 FYNNEI, per germline. Losses at the gene ends were 0 bases for V and 2 bases for J; bases not matched to a gene: 2. The CDR3 loop spans 17 amino acids. Here the CDR3 DNA reads TGTGCCAGCAGTGAAGCGGGACTAGCGGGGACCACAGATACGCAGTATTTT. It encodes CASSEAGLAGTTDTQYF.

In DNA, the CDR3 is TGTGCCAGCAGCGTTACCGGGACTAGTTCCTACGAGCAGTACTTC. It specifies CASSVTGTSSYEQYF. V usage is TRBV5-4 and J usage is TRBJ2-7; 8 nucleotides agree with TRBD2. The CDR3 totals 15 residues. J lost 1 base, V lost 4 bases, and 7 bases had no gene match. The germline CDR1 and CDR2 sequences are SGHNT and YYREEE (reference sequence).

This chain links TRBV5-1 with TRBJ2-6; D is perhaps TRBD1 (5 bases). The CDR3 length is 16 residues. The germline V gene encodes CDR1 SGHRS and CDR2 YFSETQ. The V and J ends lost 0 bases and 1 base respectively, with 8 bases between them. Written as DNA, the CDR3 is TGCGCCAGCAGCTTGGCGGCAGGGTCTGGGGCCAACGTCCTGACTTTC. It is translated as CASSLAAGSGANVLTF.

The rearrangement uses TRBV19 and TRBJ2-3; 14 bases align to TRBD2. CDR3 size: 15 residues. V lost 10 bases, J lost 6 bases, and 9 bases stayed unmatched. The germline V gene encodes CDR1 LNHDA and CDR2 SQIVND (reference sequence). The CDR3 coding sequence is TGTGCCACCGGAAAGACTAGCGGGAGGGGGGATACGCAGTATTTT. It translates to CATGKTSGRGDTQYF. Filled out from reference TRBV19 and TRBJ2-3, the complete variable domain reads DGGITQSPKYLFRKEGQNVTLSCEQNLNHDAMYWYRQDPGQGLRLIYYSQIVNDFQKGDIAEGYSVSREKKESFPLTVTSAQKNPTAFYLCATGKTSGRGDTQYFGPGTRLTVL.

This clone was counted between two and nine times. The V gene is TRBV5-6, the J gene TRBJ1-5; D gene unclear. There are 15 residues in the CDR3. Looked up from germline, CDR1 is SGHDT and CDR2 is YYEEEE. Trimming shortened V by 1 base and J by 1 base, and 9 bases separated the two germline ends. The CDR3 DNA sequence: TGTGCCAGCAGCTTGTCAGGTCCGAGCAATCAGCCCCAGCATTTT. It encodes CASSLSGPSNQPQHF.

The CDR3 coding sequence is TGTGCCAGCAGTTTACTTGGAGGGGGCTTTGGCTATGGCTACACCTTC. It encodes CASSLLGGGFGYGYTF. V usage is TRBV6-2 or TRBV6-3 and J usage is TRBJ1-2; 7 bases match TRBD1. The junction had 12 bases not matched to a gene; V was cut back by 4 bases and J by 4 bases. CDR1 and CDR2 from the germline V gene are MNHEY and SVGEGT. CDR3 size: 16 residues.

The chain uses TRBV6-2 or TRBV6-3 and TRBJ1-1; perhaps TRBD1 as D (5 bases). Germline V lookup: CDR1 MNHEY, CDR2 SVGEGT. The CDR3 extends over 13 amino acids. The V end was cut by 3 bases, the J end by 5 bases, with 10 bases between. The CDR3 coding sequence is TGTGCCAGCAGTTATTCAGGGTGGACTGAAGCTTTCTTT. It is translated as CASSYSGWTEAFF.

V is TRBV30 and J is TRBJ1-5; D uncertain. CDR1 and CDR2 from the germline V gene are GTSNPN and SVGIG (reference sequence). CDR3 length: 13 residues. Deletions cut 1 base from V and 7 bases from J, with 11 bases between. In DNA form, the CDR3 reads TGTGCCTGGAGTGGGGCCACCCAGCAGCCCCAGCATTTT. Translating gives CAWSGATQQPQHF.

This clone was seen once. The chain couples TRBV14 to TRBJ1-1, with D unclear. The CDR3 is made up of 16 amino acids. V was clipped by 0 bases and J by 1 base, with 12 bases between them. From germline, CDR1 is SGHDN and CDR2 FVKESK. CDR3 loop: CASSQDPAGRNTEAFF. The CDR3 DNA reads as TGTGCCAGCAGCCAAGATCCGGCAGGCAGGAACACTGAAGCTTTCTTT.

The chain has TRBV27 and TRBJ1-6; 10 bases match TRBD1. Germline CDR1 and CDR2: MNHEY and SMNVEV (reference sequence). This CDR3 has 17 amino acids. V lost 6 bases, J lost 7 bases, and 12 bases stayed unmatched. DNA for the CDR3: TGTGCCAGCAGCCTACTATTGGGGACAGGGGTAAATTCACCCCTCCACTTT. It yields the protein CASSLLLGTGVNSPLHF.